The present T cell receptor (beta chain) was sequenced within a study of CD8 T cells in ankylosing spondylitis. Study conclusions and caveats: Ankylosing spondylitis blood seemed to carry a telltale TCR beta motif made of fewer than 10 highly homologous variants. Disease-linked clones bore a CD8+ phenotype and were relatively rare in peripheral blood.

On this clonotype itself: Its specificity is unknown.

TCRdb re-called the 5' RACE reads with MiXCR, one entry per CDR3 protein. This table has over 450,000 distinct CDR3 sequences, 12% appearing once. Source material: blood, either unsorted or a sorted T cell fraction (not recorded which). The TCR sequence derives from a male donor with ankylosing spondylitis.

The CDR3 is CASSRSGGTQYF. The CDR3 DNA sequence: TGTGCCAGCAGTCGCAGCGGGGGAACGCAGTATTTT. The chain has TRBV7-2 and TRBJ2-3, with 8 bases aligning to TRBD2. V dropped 6 bases and J dropped 9; count of bases not matched to a gene: 5. The CDR3 runs to 12 residues. The germline gives CDR1 SGHTA, CDR2 FQGNSA.